This passage covers 18 T cell receptor beta chains from one sample sequenced in a study of blood T cell repertoires in COVID-19. Produced via immunoSEQ multiplex PCR; TCRdb's table is partial and in-frame only. Of 45,000 or so clones in the sample, almost 85% were seen once. Specimen: peripheral blood. The source is a human donor in a cohort sampled during active COVID-19.

This clone was detected only a few times. This chain joins TRBV6-6 and TRBJ1-6; D uncertain. The CDR3 is 13 amino acids. V was clipped by 4 bases and J by 8 bases, with 9 bases between them. Germline V gene data show CDR1 as MNHNY and CDR2 as SVGAGI (reference sequence). The DNA of the CDR3 is TGTGCCAGCAGTTCTCTTTTTGATTCACCCCTCCACTTT. It is translated as CASSSLFDSPLHF.

The chain has TRBV5-4 and TRBJ1-4; a weak D match, TRBD1 (6 bases). CDR1 is SGHNT, CDR2 YYREEE, per germline (reference sequence). The germline V and J ends were trimmed by 4 bases and 4 bases, with 14 bases remaining between them. The CDR3 covers 15 residues. For the CDR3, the DNA is TGTGCCAGCAGCGGGGACATATCTAATAATGAAAAACTGTTTTTT. Protein sequence: CASSGDISNNEKLFF.

The chain employs TRBV7-2 and TRBJ2-7; no definite D call. The CDR3 totals 16 residues. Germline loops: CDR1 SGHTA, CDR2 FQGNSA. V shed 1 base and J shed 5 bases, with 18 bases lying between them. CDR3 DNA: TGTGCCAGCAGCTTAGATTTGACCGCCCCCAGGAACGAGCAGTACTTC. As protein: CASSLDLTAPRNEQYF. The full variable domain, its missing parts supplied by reference TRBV7-2 and TRBJ2-7, is GAGVSQSPSNKVTEKGKDVELRCDPISGHTALYWYRQSLGQGLEFLIYFQGNSAPDKSGLPSDRFSAERTGGSVSTLTIQRTQQEDSAVYLCASSLDLTAPRNEQYFGPGTRLTVT.

This clone was seen once. The chain couples TRBV29-1 to TRBJ2-1; D perhaps matches TRBD2 (11 bases). The CDR3 runs to 18 residues. V was clipped by 7 bases and J by 7 bases, with 32 bases between them. Germline V gives CDR1 SQVTM, CDR2 ANQGSEA. The CDR3 here is CSAGQGVIAGGPGNEQFF. CDR3 DNA: TGCAGCGCCGGACAGGGGGTAATAGCGGGAGGGCCGGGTAATGAGCAGTTCTTC.

This clone occurred a few times. V gene TRBV19 combines with J gene TRBJ2-6; TRBD1 aligns across 7 bases. The V gene end was trimmed by 3 bases and the J gene end by 2 bases; junction bases not matched to a gene: 10. CDR1 is LNHDA and CDR2 is SQIVND in the germline V gene (reference sequence). This CDR3 comprises 18 residues. The CDR3 spells CASSIPRQGDPGANVLTF. The DNA of the CDR3 is TGTGCCAGTAGTATTCCGAGACAGGGTGATCCTGGGGCCAACGTCCTGACTTTC. The full variable domain, in which reference TRBV19 and TRBJ2-6 provide the parts outside the CDR3, is DGGITQSPKYLFRKEGQNVTLSCEQNLNHDAMYWYRQDPGQGLRLIYYSQIVNDFQKGDIAEGYSVSREKKESFPLTVTSAQKNPTAFYLCASSIPRQGDPGANVLTFGAGSRLTVL.

This chain joins TRBV7-8 and TRBJ2-2; maybe TRBD1 (5 bases). V gave up 5 bases and J gave up 5 bases, with 12 bases separating them. Germline V gives CDR1 SGHVS, CDR2 FQNEAQ. The CDR3 runs to 14 residues. The CDR3 reads CASSARQQTGELFF. CDR3 nucleotides: TGTGCCAGCAGCGCGCGACAGCAAACCGGGGAGCTGTTTTTT.

The genes are TRBV7-6 and TRBJ2-7; 13 bases agree with TRBD2. Germline lookup yields CDR1 SGHVS and CDR2 FNYEAQ. J was trimmed by 6 bases and V by 5 bases; bases with no gene match: 10. This CDR3 contains 16 residues. The CDR3 nucleotides read TGTGCCAGCAGCATATTACTAGCGGGAGGGCCCCGCGAGCAGTACTTC. Protein sequence: CASSILLAGGPREQYF. The complete variable domain, with remaining parts taken from reference TRBV7-6 and TRBJ2-7, reads GAGVSQSPRYKVTKRGQDVALRCDPISGHVSLYWYRQALGQGPEFLTYFNYEAQQDKSGLPNDRFSAERPEGSISTLTIQRTEQRDSAMYRCASSILLAGGPREQYFGPGTRLTVT.

This chain joins TRBV5-1 and TRBJ2-2; 10 bases align to TRBD2. The CDR3 runs to 15 residues. The trim removed 4 bases at V and 6 bases at J, leaving 6 bases unmatched. Germline V gene sequence: CDR1 SGHRS, CDR2 YFSETQ. Here the CDR3 DNA reads TGCGCCAGCAGCGAACTAGCGGGGTCACCCGGGGAGCTGTTTTTT. It encodes CASSELAGSPGELFF.

The chain couples TRBV6-4 to TRBJ1-5; 7 bases agree with TRBD1. This CDR3 contains 14 residues. Germline CDR1 and CDR2: MRHNA and SNTAGT. V was clipped by 3 bases and J by 2 bases; unmatched bases: 1. In nucleotides, the CDR3 is TGTGCCAGCAGTGAAGGGGGCGGCAATCAGCCCCAGCATTTT. This translates into CASSEGGGNQPQHF.

The chain couples TRBV6-5 to TRBJ2-1; a possible D gene is TRBD2 (7 bases). Germline V gene sequence: CDR1 MNHEY, CDR2 SVGAGI. This CDR3 has 15 residues. V lost 2 bases and J lost 7, with 15 bases in between. Here the CDR3 reads CASSYAAGRGNEQFF. The CDR3 bases are TGTGCCAGCAGTTACGCGGCAGGGAGGGGGAATGAGCAGTTCTTC.

This clone was detected only once. The rearrangement links TRBV30 to TRBJ1-1, with a tentative D call TRBD1 (5 bases). The V and J ends lost 0 bases and 7 bases respectively, with 15 bases between them. Germline assignment: CDR1 GTSNPN and CDR2 SVGIG (reference sequence). CDR3 length: 14 amino acids. CDR3 sequence reads: CAWSVLRRGIEAFF. The CDR3 DNA reads as TGTGCCTGGAGTGTACTACGTCGGGGGATTGAAGCTTTCTTT.

The CDR3 is CASSSPRGPQDEKLFF. In DNA, the CDR3 is TGTGCCAGCAGCTCCCCGCGGGGACCGCAAGATGAAAAACTGTTTTTT. The chain links TRBV5-5 to TRBJ1-4; D perhaps matches TRBD1 (5 bases). Germline V gene lookup returns CDR1 SGHKS and CDR2 YYEKEE (reference sequence). The CDR3 runs to 16 residues. The V gene lost 3 bases and the J gene lost 6 bases, with 18 bases spanning the gap.

The rearrangement links TRBV28 to TRBJ2-1, with TRBD2 matching 8 bases. The CDR3 totals 14 residues. The V segment lost 7 bases and the J segment 6 bases; nucleotides outside the gene matches: 8. Germline CDR1 and CDR2: MDHEN and SYDVKM. CDR3 sequence reads: CASTLAGPPNEQFF. CDR3 nucleotides: TGTGCCAGCACCTTAGCGGGACCACCCAATGAGCAGTTCTTC.

The genes are TRBV2 and TRBJ2-7; a possible D gene is TRBD1 (5 bases). Germline values: CDR1 SNHLY, CDR2 FYNNEI. The CDR3 covers 14 residues. CDR3 nucleotides: TGTGCGCAATCGATAGGGGCGAGCTCCTACGAGCAGTACTTC. This codes for CAQSIGASSYEQYF.

The chain couples TRBV12-3 or TRBV12-4 to TRBJ2-7; D uncertain. Trimming took 2 bases from V and 4 from J, leaving 6 bases between them. The CDR3 length is 12 residues. CDR3 DNA sequence: TGTGCCAGCAGTTTATGGCCGTACGAGCAGTACTTC. Its protein product is CASSLWPYEQYF.

In the case of this clone: Germline and junction disagree at one end, which may indicate a read error. The rearrangement joins TRBV6-1 to TRBJ2-7; 7 positions agree with TRBD2. Germline CDR1 reads MNHNS; CDR2 reads SASEGT. This CDR3 has 13 amino acids. CDR3 DNA sequence: TGTGCCAGCAGGGAAGCGGGGCGCTACGAGCAGTACTTC. Translated, it gives CASREAGRYEQYF.

This sequence joins TRBV6-5 and TRBJ1-3; 7 bases match TRBD1. The junction had 8 bases not matched to a gene; V was cut back by 5 bases and J by 4 bases. Germline lookup yields CDR1 MNHEY and CDR2 SVGAGI. This CDR3 region has 15 residues. CDR3 nucleotides: TGTGCCAGCAGTCCTACAGGGGTAGGAGGAAACACCATATATTTT. Translating it yields CASSPTGVGGNTIYF.

The gene calls are TRBV3-1 (or the pseudogene TRBV3-2) and TRBJ2-3, with D tentatively TRBD2 (6 bases). Trimming removed 7 bases at V and 0 bases at J, with 8 bases between. CDR1 is LGHDT and CDR2 is YNNKEL in the germline V gene (reference sequence). The CDR3 consists of 13 residues. The CDR3 spells CASIGGSTDTQYF. CDR3 bases: TGTGCCAGCATCGGGGGAAGCACAGATACGCAGTATTTT.